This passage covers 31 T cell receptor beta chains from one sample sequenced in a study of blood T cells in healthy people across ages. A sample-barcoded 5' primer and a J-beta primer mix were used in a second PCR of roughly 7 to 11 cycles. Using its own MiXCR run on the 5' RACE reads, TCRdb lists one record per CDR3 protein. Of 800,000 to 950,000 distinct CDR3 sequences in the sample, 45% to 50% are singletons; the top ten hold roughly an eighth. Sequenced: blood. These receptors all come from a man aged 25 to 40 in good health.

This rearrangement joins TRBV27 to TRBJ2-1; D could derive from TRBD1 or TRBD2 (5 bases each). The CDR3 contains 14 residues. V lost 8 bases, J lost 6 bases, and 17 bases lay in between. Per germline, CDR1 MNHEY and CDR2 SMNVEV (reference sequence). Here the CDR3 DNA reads TGTGCCAGCCACGTGTCCACTGGGGGCAATGAGCAGTTCTTC. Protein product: CASHVSTGGNEQFF.

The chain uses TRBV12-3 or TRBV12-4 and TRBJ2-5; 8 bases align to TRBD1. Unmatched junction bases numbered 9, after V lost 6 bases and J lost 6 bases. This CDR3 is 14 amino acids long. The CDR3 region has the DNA TGTGCCAGCAGCAAGGACAGGGTCATGAAGACCCAGTACTTC. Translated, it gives CASSKDRVMKTQYF.

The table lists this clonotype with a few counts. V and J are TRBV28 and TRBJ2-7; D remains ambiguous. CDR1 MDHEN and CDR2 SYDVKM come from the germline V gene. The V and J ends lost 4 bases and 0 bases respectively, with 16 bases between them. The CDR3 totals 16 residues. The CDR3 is CASSSPTQNFSYEQYF. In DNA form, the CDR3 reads TGTGCCAGCAGTTCACCGACACAGAACTTCTCCTACGAGCAGTACTTC.

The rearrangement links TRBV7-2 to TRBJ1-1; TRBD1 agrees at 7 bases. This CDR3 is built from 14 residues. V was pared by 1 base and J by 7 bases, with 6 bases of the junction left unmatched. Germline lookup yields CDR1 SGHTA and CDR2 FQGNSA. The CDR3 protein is CASSLGGTVLEAFF. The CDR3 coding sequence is TGTGCCAGCAGCTTAGGGGGGACAGTACTTGAAGCTTTCTTT.

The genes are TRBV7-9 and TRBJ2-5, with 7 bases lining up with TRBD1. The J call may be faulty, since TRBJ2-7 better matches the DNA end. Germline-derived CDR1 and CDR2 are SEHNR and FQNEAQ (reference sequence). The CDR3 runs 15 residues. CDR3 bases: TGTGCCAGCAGCGAATTTGGGACAGTCACCTACGAGCAGTACTTC. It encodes CASSEFGTVTYEQYF.

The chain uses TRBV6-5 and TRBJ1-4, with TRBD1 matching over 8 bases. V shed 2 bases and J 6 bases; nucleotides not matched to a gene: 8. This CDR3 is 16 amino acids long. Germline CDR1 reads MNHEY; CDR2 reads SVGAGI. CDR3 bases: TGTGCCAGCAGTTACACCTCGGCGACAGGGGATGAAAAACTGTTTTTT. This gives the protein CASSYTSATGDEKLFF.

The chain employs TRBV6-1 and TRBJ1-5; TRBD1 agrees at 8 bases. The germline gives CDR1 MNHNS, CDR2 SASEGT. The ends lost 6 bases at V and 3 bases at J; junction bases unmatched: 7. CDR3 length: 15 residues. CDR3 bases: TGTGCCAGCAGCGACCAGGACAGGGCCAATCAGCCCCAGCATTTT. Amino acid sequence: CASSDQDRANQPQHF.

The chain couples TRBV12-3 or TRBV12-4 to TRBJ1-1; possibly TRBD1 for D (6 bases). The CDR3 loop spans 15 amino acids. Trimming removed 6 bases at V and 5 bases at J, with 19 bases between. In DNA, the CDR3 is TGTGCCAGCAGGGAGAGGGGGGCAGGTGAGACTGAAGCTTTCTTT. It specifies CASRERGAGETEAFF.

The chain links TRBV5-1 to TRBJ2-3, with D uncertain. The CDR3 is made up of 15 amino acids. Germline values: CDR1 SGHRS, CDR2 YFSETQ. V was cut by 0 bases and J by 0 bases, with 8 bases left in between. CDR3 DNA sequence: TGCGCCAGCAGCTTGGACAGCAAAAGCACAGATACGCAGTATTTT. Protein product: CASSLDSKSTDTQYF.

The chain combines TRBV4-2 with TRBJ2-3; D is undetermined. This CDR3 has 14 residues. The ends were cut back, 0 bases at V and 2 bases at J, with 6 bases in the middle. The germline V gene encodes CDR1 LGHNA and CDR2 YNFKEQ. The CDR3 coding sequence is TGTGCCAGCAGCCAAGAAGGAGACACAGATACGCAGTATTTT. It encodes CASSQEGDTDTQYF.

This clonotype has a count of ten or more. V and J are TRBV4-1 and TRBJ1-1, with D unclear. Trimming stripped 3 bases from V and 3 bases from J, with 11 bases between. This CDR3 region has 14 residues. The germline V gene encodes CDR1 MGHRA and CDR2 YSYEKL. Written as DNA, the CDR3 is TGCGCCAGCAGCCATCCTGTCGCTGACACTGAAGCTTTCTTT. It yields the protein CASSHPVADTEAFF.

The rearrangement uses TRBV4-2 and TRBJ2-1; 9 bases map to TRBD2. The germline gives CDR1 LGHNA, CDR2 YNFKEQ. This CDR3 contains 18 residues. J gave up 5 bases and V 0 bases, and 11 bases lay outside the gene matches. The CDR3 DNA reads TGTGCCAGCAGCCAAGATCCCGCAAGCGGGGGGCAACACAATGAGCAGTTCTTC. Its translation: CASSQDPASGGQHNEQFF.

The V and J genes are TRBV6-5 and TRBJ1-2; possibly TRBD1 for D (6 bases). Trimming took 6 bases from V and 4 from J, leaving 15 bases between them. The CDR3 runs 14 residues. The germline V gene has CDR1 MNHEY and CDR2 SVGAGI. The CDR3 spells CASSVGGFPYGYTF. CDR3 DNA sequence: TGTGCCAGCAGCGTGGGGGGCTTCCCCTATGGCTACACCTTC.

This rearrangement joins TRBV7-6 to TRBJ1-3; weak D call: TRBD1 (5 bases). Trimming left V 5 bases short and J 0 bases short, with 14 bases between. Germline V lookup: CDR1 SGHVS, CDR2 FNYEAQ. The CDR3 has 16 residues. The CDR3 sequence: CASSLQAENSGNTIYF. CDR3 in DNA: TGTGCCAGCAGCCTACAGGCGGAGAACTCTGGAAACACCATATATTTT.

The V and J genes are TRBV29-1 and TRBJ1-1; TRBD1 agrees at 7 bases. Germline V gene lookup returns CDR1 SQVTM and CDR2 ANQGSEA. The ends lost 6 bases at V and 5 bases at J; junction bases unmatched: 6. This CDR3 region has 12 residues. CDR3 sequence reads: CSVGQVGTEAFF. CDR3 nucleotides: TGCAGCGTCGGACAGGTGGGGACTGAAGCTTTCTTT.

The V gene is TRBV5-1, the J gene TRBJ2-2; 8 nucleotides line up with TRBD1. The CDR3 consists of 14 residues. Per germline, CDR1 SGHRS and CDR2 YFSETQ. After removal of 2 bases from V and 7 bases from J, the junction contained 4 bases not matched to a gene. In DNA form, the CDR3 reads TGCGCCAGCAGCTTCCAGGGGGCTGACGGGGAGCTGTTTTTT. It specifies CASSFQGADGELFF.

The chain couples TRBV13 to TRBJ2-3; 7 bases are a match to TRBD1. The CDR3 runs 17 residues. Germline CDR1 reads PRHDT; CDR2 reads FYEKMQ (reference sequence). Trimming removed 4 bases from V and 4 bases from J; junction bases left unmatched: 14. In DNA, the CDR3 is TGTGCCAGCAGCTCACCGAACCGGGACAGAGAAGCAGATACGCAGTATTTT. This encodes CASSSPNRDREADTQYF.

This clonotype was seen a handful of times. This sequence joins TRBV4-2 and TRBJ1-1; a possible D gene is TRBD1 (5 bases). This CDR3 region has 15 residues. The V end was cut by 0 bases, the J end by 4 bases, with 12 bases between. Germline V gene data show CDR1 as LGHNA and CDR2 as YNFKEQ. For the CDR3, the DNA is TGTGCCAGCAGCCAAGAGGAGGGGTCCTCCACTGAAGCTTTCTTT. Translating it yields CASSQEEGSSTEAFF.

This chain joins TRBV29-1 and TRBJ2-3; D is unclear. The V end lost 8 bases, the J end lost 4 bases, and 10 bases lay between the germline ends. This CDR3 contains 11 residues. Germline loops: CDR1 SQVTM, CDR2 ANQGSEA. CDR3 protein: CSSDAPDTQYF. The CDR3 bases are TGCAGCTCCGACGCTCCAGATACGCAGTATTTT.

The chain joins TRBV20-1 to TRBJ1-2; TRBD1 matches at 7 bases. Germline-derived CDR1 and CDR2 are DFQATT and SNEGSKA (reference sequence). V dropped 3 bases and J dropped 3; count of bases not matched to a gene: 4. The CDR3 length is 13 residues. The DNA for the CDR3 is TGCAGTGCTAGGACAGGGTTGGACTATGGCTACACCTTC. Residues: CSARTGLDYGYTF.

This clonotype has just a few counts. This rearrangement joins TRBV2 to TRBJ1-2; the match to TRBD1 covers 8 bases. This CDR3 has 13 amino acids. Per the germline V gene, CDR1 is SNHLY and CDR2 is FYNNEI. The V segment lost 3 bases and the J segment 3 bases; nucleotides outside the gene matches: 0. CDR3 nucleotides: TGTGCCAGCAGTGAGGGACAGGACTATGGCTACACCTTC. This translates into CASSEGQDYGYTF. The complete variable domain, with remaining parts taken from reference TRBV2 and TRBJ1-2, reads EPEVTQTPSHQVTQMGQEVILRCVPISNHLYFYWYRQILGQKVEFLVSFYNNEISEKSEIFDDQFSVERPDGSNFTLKIRSTKLEDSAMYFCASSEGQDYGYTFGSGTRLTVV.

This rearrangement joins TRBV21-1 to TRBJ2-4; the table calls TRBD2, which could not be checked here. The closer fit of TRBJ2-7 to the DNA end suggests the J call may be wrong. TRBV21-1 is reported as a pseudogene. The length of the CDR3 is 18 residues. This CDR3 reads CASSKARTLASGRFEQYF. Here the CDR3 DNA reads TGTGCCAGCAGCAAAGCGCGGACTTTGGCCAGCGGGAGGTTCGAGCAGTACTTC.

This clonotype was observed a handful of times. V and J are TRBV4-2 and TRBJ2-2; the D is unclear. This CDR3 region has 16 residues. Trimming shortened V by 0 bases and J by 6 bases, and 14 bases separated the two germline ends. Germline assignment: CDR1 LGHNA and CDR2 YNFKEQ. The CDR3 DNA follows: TGTGCCAGCAGCCAAGATATTACCAAATCCGCCGGGGAGCTGTTTTTT. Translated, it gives CASSQDITKSAGELFF.

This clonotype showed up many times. The CDR3 DNA reads TGTGCCAGCAGCTTGCAGGCCTACGAGCAGTACTTC. Protein sequence: CASSLQAYEQYF. This sequence joins TRBV7-9 and TRBJ2-7; D unresolved. V lost 3 bases to trimming and J lost 2 bases, with 5 bases between them. The CDR3 has 12 residues. Germline loops: CDR1 SEHNR, CDR2 FQNEAQ (reference sequence). The whole variable domain, remainder taken from reference TRBV7-9 and TRBJ2-7, is DTGVSQNPRHKITKRGQNVTFRCDPISEHNRLYWYRQTLGQGPEFLTYFQNEAQLEKSRLLSDRFSAERPKGSFSTLEIQRTEQGDSAMYLCASSLQAYEQYFGPGTRLTVT.

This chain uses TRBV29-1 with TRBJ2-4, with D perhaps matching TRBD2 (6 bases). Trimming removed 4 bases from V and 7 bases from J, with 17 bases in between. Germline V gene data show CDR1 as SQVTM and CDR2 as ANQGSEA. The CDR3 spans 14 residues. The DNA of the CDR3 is TGCAGCGTTGCAGCCGGGCGGGACTGGAACATTCAGTACTTC. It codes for CSVAAGRDWNIQYF.

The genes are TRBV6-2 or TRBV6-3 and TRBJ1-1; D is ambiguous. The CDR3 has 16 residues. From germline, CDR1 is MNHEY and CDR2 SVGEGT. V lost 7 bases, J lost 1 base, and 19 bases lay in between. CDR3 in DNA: TGTGCCAGCAAAGCCAGAAGTGCAGCCTCGAACACTGAAGCTTTCTTT. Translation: CASKARSAASNTEAFF.

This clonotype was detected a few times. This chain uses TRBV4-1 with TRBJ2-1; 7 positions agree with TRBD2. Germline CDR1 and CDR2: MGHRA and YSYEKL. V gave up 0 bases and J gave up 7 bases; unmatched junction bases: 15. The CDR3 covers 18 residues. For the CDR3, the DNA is TGCGCCAGCAGCCAAGATCGGGTTTTGCGGGGGAGACAAAATGAGCAGTTCTTC. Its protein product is CASSQDRVLRGRQNEQFF.

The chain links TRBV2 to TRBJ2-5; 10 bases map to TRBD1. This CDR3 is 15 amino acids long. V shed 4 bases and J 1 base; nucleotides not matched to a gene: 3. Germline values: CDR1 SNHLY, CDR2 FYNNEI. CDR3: CASSGGQGVQETQYF. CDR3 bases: TGTGCCAGCAGTGGAGGACAGGGGGTCCAAGAGACCCAGTACTTC.

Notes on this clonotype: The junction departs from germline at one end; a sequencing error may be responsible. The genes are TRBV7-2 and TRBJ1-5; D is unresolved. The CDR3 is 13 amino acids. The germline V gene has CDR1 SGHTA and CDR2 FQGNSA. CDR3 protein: CVSSLEGNQPQHF. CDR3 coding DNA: TGTGTCAGCAGCTTAGAGGGTAATCAGCCCCAGCATTTT.

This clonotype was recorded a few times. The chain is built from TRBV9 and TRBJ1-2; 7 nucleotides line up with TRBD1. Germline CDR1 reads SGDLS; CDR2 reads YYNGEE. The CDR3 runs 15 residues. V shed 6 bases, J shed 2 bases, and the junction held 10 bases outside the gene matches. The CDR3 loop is CASTLGQGGNYGYTF. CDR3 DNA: TGTGCCAGCACCCTAGGGCAGGGGGGGAACTATGGCTACACCTTC. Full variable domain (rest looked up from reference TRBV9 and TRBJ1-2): DSGVTQTPKHLITATGQRVTLRCSPRSGDLSVYWYQQSLDQGLQFLIQYYNGEERAKGNILERFSAQQFPDLHSELNLSSLELGDSALYFCASTLGQGGNYGYTFGSGTRLTVV.

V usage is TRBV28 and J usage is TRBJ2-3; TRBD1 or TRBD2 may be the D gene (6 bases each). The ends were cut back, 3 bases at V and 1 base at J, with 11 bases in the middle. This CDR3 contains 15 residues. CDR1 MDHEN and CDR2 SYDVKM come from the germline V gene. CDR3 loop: CASSFPGARTDTQYF. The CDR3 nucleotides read TGTGCCAGCAGTTTCCCGGGGGCTCGCACAGATACGCAGTATTTT.